The following is a T cell receptor beta chain sequence with its context. The junction shows a germline mismatch at one end, possibly a read error. Per the original methods: Estimates of nucleated cell counts were drawn from the amplification of reference gene primers. Generated by immunoSEQ multiplex PCR, the TCRdb table keeps only in-frame clones and is missing some. V and J calls and clone size are copied from that table; D and trimming were computed from the DNA. The data contain about 310,000 clones, approximately 89% of them singletons. Clinical histories supplied by participants themselves formed the basis of cohort assignment. Recovered status in Cohort 3 required two negative PCRs, clearance, or symptom resolution. The entry originates in a study of blood T cell repertoires in COVID-19. Study context: T cells, B-cell-depleted T cells, or PBMCs provided the cDNA or gDNA that served as material.

The CDR3 covers 15 residues. CDR1 and CDR2 (germline): MNHEY, SVGAGI. The source is a woman aged 30 to 39 who had recovered from COVID-19. The sequenced sample was PBMCs or T cells enriched from blood (not recorded which). The chain carries TRBV6-5 and TRBJ2-7; 9 bases line up with TRBD1. CDR3 sequence reads: CASSSGDRESSEQYF. Here the CDR3 DNA reads TGTGCCAGCAGTTCCGGGGACAGGGAATCCTCCGAGCAGTACTTC.